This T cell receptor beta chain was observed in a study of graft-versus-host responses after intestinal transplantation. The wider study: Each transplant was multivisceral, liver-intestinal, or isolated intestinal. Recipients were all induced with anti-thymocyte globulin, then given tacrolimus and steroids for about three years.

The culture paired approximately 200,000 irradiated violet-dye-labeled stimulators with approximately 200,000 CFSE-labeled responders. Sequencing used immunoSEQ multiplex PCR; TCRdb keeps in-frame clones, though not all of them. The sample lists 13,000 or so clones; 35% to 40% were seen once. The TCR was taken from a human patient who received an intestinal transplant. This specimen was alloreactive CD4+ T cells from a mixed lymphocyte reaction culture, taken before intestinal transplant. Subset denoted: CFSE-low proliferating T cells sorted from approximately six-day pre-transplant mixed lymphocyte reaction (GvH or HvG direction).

CDR3 residues: CASSWGQLTDTQYF. In DNA form, the CDR3 reads TGTGCCAGCAGCTGGGGACAGCTAACAGATACGCAGTATTTT. The chain has TRBV7-2 and TRBJ2-3, with TRBD1 matching 7 bases. V dropped 4 bases and J dropped 3; count of bases not matched to a gene: 4. The CDR3 is 14 amino acids. Germline CDR1 and CDR2: SGHTA and FQGNSA.